This T cell receptor beta chain was sequenced for a study of T cell repertoires in cytomegalovirus infection. Overall study: CMV infection plus the matching HLA type was flagged by public TCR beta signatures. Points from the study as a whole: HLA-C-restricted CMV-specific TCR beta clonotypes were dominant in the ex vivo response. Of the TCR beta families, the public ones yielded a cumulative frequency that identified carriers of CMV plus the relevant HLA.

This clonotype was counted a few times. Its matching antigen is unknown. TCRdb independently ran MiXCR on the reads; one entry per CDR3 protein. The table has around 280,000 distinct CDR3 sequences, 12% to 15% seen once. Germline V gene lookup returns CDR1 SGHRS and CDR2 YFSETQ. V trimming: 0 bases; J trimming: 5 bases; junction bases outside the gene matches: 2. This CDR3 is built from 15 residues. The receptor was isolated from a human donor in good health (CMV status not recorded). Some clones in this sample may be carry-over from other donors' samples. V is TRBV5-1 and J is TRBJ2-2, with 9 bases lining up with TRBD2. The sample taken for sequencing was PBMCs. The CDR3 spells CASSLGLAETGELFF. DNA for the CDR3: TGCGCCAGCAGCTTGGGACTAGCGGAAACCGGGGAGCTGTTTTTT. The entire variable domain, with the rest obtained from reference TRBV5-1 and TRBJ2-2, is as follows: KAGVTQTPRYLIKTRGQQVTLSCSPISGHRSVSWYQQTPGQGLQFLFEYFSETQRNKGNFPGRFSGRQFSNSRSEMNVSTLELGDSALYLCASSLGLAETGELFFGEGSRLTVL.